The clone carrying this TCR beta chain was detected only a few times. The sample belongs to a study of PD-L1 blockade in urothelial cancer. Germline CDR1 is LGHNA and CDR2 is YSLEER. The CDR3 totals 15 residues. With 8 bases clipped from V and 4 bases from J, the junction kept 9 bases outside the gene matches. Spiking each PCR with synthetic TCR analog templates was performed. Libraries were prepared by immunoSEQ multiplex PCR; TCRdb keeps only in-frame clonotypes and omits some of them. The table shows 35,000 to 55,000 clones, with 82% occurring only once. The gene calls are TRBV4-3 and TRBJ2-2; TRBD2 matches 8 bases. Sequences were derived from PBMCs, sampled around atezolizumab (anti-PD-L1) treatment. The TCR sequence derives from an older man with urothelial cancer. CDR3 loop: CASRPAGVFTGELFF. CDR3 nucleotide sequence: TGCGCCAGCCGGCCAGCGGGAGTTTTCACCGGGGAGCTGTTTTTT.